Below, one TCR beta chain is given with its context. Antigen unknown. The data derive from a study of immune evolution from preneoplasia to lung adenocarcinoma. Germline CDR1 reads SNHLY; CDR2 reads FYNNEI. The CDR3 is 13 residues long. V was cut by 8 bases and J by 2 bases, with 9 bases left in between. Only in-frame clones appear in the TCRdb table, and some are missing; sequencing was by immunoSEQ multiplex PCR. The sample lists 3,000 or so clones, 87% occurring once. General study findings and limits: From normal lung to invasive adenocarcinoma, top clone frequencies appeared to decrease. Later-stage lesions appeared to have more T cells, more diversity, less clonality.

The sequenced sample consisted of FFPE adjacent normal lung tissue. This clonotype originated in a person aged 70 to 79 with lung adenocarcinoma. The chain couples TRBV2 to TRBJ2-2; D not resolved. CDR3 residues: CASLPDNTGELFF. The CDR3 bases are TGTGCCAGCCTCCCCGACAACACCGGGGAGCTGTTTTTT.